These 4 T cell receptor beta chains were all obtained from the same sample, sequenced in a study of monozygotic twins with inflammatory bowel disease (dated by TCRdb to the late 2010s). The library was made by 5' RACE. Sequencer: Illumina HiSeq 2500. After reprocessing by TCRdb, each CDR3 protein sequence is one entry, and no DNA is given. The sample's records list over 100,000 distinct CDR3 sequences. Around 11% of the sample is in the top ten clones. The sample was blood. The source of these receptors is a human donor with ulcerative colitis or Crohn's disease, or a healthy co-twin of an affected twin (not recorded which).

The chain recombines TRBV6-6 with TRBJ1-1; the TCRdb call, TRBD1, lacks DNA for checking. Per the germline V gene, CDR1 is MNHNY and CDR2 is SVGAGI (reference sequence). This CDR3 region has 14 residues. The CDR3 is CASLQAGMNTEAFF.

The chain uses TRBV19 and TRBJ2-2; TCRdb indicates TRBD1, and absent DNA this call remains unverified. CDR3 length: 16 amino acids. In germline, CDR1 is LNHDA, CDR2 SQIVND (reference sequence). CDR3 sequence reads: CASSIGQPANTGELFF.

The chain is built from TRBV29-1 and TRBJ2-5; with no DNA, the TCRdb D assignment of TRBD2 cannot be verified. CDR1 is SQVTM, CDR2 ANQGSEA, per germline. The CDR3 runs to 16 residues. CDR3 protein: CSVESRLAGLQETQYF.

The chain couples TRBV28 to TRBJ2-2; TCRdb reports TRBD1, a call that lacks DNA to check it against. Germline V gene lookup returns CDR1 MDHEN and CDR2 SYDVKM. CDR3 length equals 16 residues. CDR3 region: CASTWDRGRGTGELFF.